These 6 T cell receptor beta chains originate from one sample sequenced in a study of OX40 agonist ivuxolimab in advanced cancers. Assay used: immunoSEQ multiplex PCR; TCRdb lists only in-frame clones, some missing. The sample yields some 77,000 clones, around 83% seen once. The sequencing here drew on CD4+ or CD8+ T cells sorted from blood, taken in a trial of the OX40 agonist ivuxolimab. The origin of the receptors is an adult with an advanced solid tumor such as melanoma, head and neck, liver or kidney cancer.

The V call is TRBV7-2, the J call TRBJ2-3; the match to TRBD1 covers 8 bases. The CDR3 consists of 15 residues. Germline CDR1 reads SGHTA; CDR2 reads FQGNSA. Trimming at V came to 8 bases and at J to 2 bases, leaving 9 bases not matched to a gene. Here the CDR3 reads CASSRGTGYTDTQYF. The CDR3, as DNA: TGTGCCAGCTCCCGGGGGACAGGATACACAGATACGCAGTATTTT.

The chain joins TRBV19 to TRBJ1-4; no clear D gene. The assigned J gene may be wrong: the sequence end matches TRBJ2-2 better. Germline V gene lookup returns CDR1 LNHDA and CDR2 SQIVND (reference sequence). The CDR3 consists of 13 residues. The CDR3 loop is CASSIGGQAELFF. The DNA of the CDR3 is TGTGCCAGTAGTATAGGAGGCCAGGCGGAGCTGTTTTTT.

V gene TRBV7-9 combines with J gene TRBJ1-5, with D perhaps matching TRBD1 (5 bases). The V gene's germline CDR1 is SEHNR and CDR2 FQNEAQ (reference sequence). V gave up 3 bases and J gave up 0 bases, with 12 bases separating them. The CDR3 length is 16 residues. The CDR3 spells CASSLGQTYSNQPQHF. The DNA of the CDR3 is TGTGCCAGCAGCTTGGGGCAGACTTATAGCAATCAGCCCCAGCATTTT.

CDR3 sequence reads: CASSLGGTPLTNNEQFF. In DNA, the CDR3 is TGTGCCAGCAGCTTGGGCGGGACCCCTTTGACGAATAATGAGCAGTTCTTC. This chain links TRBV5-4 with TRBJ2-1; tentatively, D is TRBD2 (6 bases). Germline CDR1 and CDR2: SGHNT and YYREEE (reference sequence). This CDR3 is built from 17 residues. V gave up 0 bases and J gave up 7 bases, with 20 bases separating them.

This rearrangement joins TRBV30 to TRBJ1-1; tentative D call: TRBD1 (5 bases). Trimming pared 5 bases from V and 8 bases from J, leaving 15 bases between. The CDR3 extends over 12 amino acids. CDR1 and CDR2 from the germline V gene are GTSNPN and SVGIG (reference sequence). CDR3 nucleotides: TGTGCCTGGGGGGACGACCGAGGAGAAGCTTTCTTT. This sequence encodes CAWGDDRGEAFF.

This chain links TRBV10-1 with TRBJ2-7; D is possibly TRBD1 (6 bases). The germline V and J ends were trimmed by 2 bases and 2 bases, with 10 bases remaining between them. The CDR3 is 14 amino acids. Germline lookup yields CDR1 WNHNN and CDR2 SYGVQD (reference sequence). For the CDR3, the DNA is TGCGCCAGCAGTGAGGGGCAGGGGACCTACGAGCAGTACTTC. Translated: CASSEGQGTYEQYF.